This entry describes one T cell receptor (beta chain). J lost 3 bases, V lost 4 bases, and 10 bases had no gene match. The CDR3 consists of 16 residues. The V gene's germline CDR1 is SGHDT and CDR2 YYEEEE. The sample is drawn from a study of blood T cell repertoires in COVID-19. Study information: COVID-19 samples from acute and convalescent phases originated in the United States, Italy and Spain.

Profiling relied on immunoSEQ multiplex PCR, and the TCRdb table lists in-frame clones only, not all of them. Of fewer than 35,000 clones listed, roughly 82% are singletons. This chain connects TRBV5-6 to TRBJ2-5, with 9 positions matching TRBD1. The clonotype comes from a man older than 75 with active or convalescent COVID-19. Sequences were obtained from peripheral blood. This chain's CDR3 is CASSHLSRDREETQYF. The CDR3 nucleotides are TGTGCCAGCAGCCACCTCTCCCGGGACAGGGAAGAGACCCAGTACTTC.